This passage covers 6 T cell receptor beta chains from one sample sequenced in a study of T cell therapy after organ transplantation. The time point denotes: 4-8 weeks after completion of therapy. The antigens of these receptors remain unknown. Generated by immunoSEQ multiplex PCR, the TCRdb table keeps only in-frame clones and is missing some. The table lists 20,000 or so clones, about 81% of them singletons. This specimen was CD8+ T cells from blood, taken after autologous CMV-specific T cell therapy. The receptors derive from a human patient who had received a solid organ transplant and had CMV disease. T cells may partly derive from the graft donor.

The gene calls are TRBV4-2 and TRBJ2-7; D might be TRBD1 or TRBD2, each matching 5 bases. The CDR3 length is 12 residues. Looked up from germline, CDR1 is LGHNA and CDR2 is YNFKEQ. V was pared by 5 bases and J by 3 bases, with 8 bases between. The CDR3 protein is CASSEGRYEQYF. The CDR3 coding sequence is TGTGCCAGCAGCGAGGGACGCTACGAGCAGTACTTC.

V and J are TRBV30 and TRBJ2-7, with 16 positions matching TRBD2. Germline lookup yields CDR1 GTSNPN and CDR2 SVGIG (reference sequence). This CDR3 is built from 12 residues. Trimming at V came to 8 bases and at J to 6 bases, leaving 1 base not matched to a gene. The CDR3 region has the DNA TGTGCCGGGACTAGCGGGGGGGCCGAGCAGTACTTC. Amino acid sequence: CAGTSGGAEQYF. The complete variable domain, with remaining parts taken from reference TRBV30 and TRBJ2-7, reads SQTIHQWPATLVQPVGSPLSLECTVEGTSNPNLYWYRQAAGRGLQLLFYSVGIGQISSEVPQNLSASRPQDRQFILSSKKLLLSDSGFYLCAGTSGGAEQYFGPGTRLTVT.

The rearrangement joins TRBV27 to TRBJ1-6, with a possible D match to TRBD1 (5 bases). The CDR3 spans 14 residues. Between the trimmed V and J ends, which lost 5 bases and 8 bases, there was a span of 13 bases. Germline lookup yields CDR1 MNHEY and CDR2 SMNVEV (reference sequence). For the CDR3, the DNA is TGTGCCAGCAGTCCGGGCAGGGCTCATTCACCCCTCCACTTT. Amino acid sequence: CASSPGRAHSPLHF.

J is TRBJ1-3 and V is TRBV15; 8 bases align to TRBD1. Losses at the gene ends were 5 bases for V and 4 bases for J; bases not matched to a gene: 4. The CDR3 consists of 14 residues. Germline V gives CDR1 LNHNV, CDR2 YYDKDF (reference sequence). DNA of the CDR3: TGTGCCACCAGCGGCCAGGGGGCCGGAAACACCATATATTTT. Its protein product is CATSGQGAGNTIYF.

CDR3 protein: CAWSEGPSSYNEQFF. The CDR3 region has the DNA TGTGCCTGGAGTGAAGGGCCGAGCTCCTACAATGAGCAGTTCTTC. V usage is TRBV30 and J usage is TRBJ2-1; D gene uncertain. Trimming pared 1 base from V and 0 bases from J, leaving 10 bases between. Germline V lookup: CDR1 GTSNPN, CDR2 SVGIG (reference sequence). The CDR3 spans 15 residues.

This chain connects TRBV27 to TRBJ2-7; the D is unclear. Trimming removed 5 bases from V and 3 bases from J, with 8 bases in between. The CDR3 runs 12 residues. CDR1 is MNHEY and CDR2 is SMNVEV in the germline V gene (reference sequence). CDR3 amino acids: CASSQNRYEQYF. CDR3 sequence (DNA): TGTGCCAGCAGTCAAAACCGCTACGAGCAGTACTTC.